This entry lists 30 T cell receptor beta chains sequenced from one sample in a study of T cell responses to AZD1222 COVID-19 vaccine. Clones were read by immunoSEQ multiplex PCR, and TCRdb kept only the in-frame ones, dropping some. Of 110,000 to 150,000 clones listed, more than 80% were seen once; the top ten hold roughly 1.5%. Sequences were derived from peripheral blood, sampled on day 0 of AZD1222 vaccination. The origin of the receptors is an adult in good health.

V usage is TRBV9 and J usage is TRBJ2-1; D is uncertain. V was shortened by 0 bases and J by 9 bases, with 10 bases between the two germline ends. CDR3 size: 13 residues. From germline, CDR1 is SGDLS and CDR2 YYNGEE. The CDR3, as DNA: TGTGCCAGCAGCGTAGTGGCTAGAGGTGAGCAGTTCTTC. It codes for CASSVVARGEQFF.

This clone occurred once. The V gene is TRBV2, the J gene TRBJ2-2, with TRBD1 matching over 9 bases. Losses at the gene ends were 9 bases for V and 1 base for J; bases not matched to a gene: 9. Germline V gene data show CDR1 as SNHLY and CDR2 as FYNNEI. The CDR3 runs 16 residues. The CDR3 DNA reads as TGTGCCAGGGAGACAGGACAGGGGAGGAACACCGGGGAGCTGTTTTTT. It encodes CARETGQGRNTGELFF.

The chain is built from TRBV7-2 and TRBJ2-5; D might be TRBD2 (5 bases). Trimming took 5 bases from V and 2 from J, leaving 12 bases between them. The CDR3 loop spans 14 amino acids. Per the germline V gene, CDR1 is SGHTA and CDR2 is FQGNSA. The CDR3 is CASSPGLIQETQYF. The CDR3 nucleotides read TGTGCCAGCAGCCCTGGACTTATTCAAGAGACCCAGTACTTC. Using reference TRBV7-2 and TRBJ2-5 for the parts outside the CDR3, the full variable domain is GAGVSQSPSNKVTEKGKDVELRCDPISGHTALYWYRQSLGQGLEFLIYFQGNSAPDKSGLPSDRFSAERTGGSVSTLTIQRTQQEDSAVYLCASSPGLIQETQYFGPGTRLLVL.

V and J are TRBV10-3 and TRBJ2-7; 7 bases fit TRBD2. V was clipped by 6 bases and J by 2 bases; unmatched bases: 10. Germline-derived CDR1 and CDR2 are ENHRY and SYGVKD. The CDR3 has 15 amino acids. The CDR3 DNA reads TGTGCCATCAGGACCGGGGTAGCGGGCCCCTACGAGCAGTACTTC. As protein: CAIRTGVAGPYEQYF.

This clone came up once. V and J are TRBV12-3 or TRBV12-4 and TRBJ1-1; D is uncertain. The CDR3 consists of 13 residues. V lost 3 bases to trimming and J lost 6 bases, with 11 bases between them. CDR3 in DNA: TGTGCCAGCAGTTTCTACAAGGGAGCTGAAGCTTTCTTT. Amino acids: CASSFYKGAEAFF.

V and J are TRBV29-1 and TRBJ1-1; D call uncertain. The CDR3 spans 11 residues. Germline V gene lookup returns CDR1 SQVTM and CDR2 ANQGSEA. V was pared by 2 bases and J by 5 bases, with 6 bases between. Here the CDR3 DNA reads TGCAGCGTTGAAAGGGCTACTGAAGCTTTCTTT. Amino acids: CSVERATEAFF. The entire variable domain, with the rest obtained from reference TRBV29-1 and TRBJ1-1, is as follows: SAVISQKPSRDICQRGTSLTIQCQVDSQVTMMFWYRQQPGQSLTLIATANQGSEATYESGFVIDKFPISRPNLTFSTLTVSNMSPEDSSIYLCSVERATEAFFGQGTRLTVV.

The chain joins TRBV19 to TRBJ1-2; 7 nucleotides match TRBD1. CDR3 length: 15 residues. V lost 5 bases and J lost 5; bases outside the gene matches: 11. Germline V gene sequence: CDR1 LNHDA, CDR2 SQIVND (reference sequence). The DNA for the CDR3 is TGTGCCAGTAGTGATCCGCAGGGGGGTAGTTATGGCTACACCTTC. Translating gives CASSDPQGGSYGYTF. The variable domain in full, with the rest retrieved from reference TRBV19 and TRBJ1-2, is DGGITQSPKYLFRKEGQNVTLSCEQNLNHDAMYWYRQDPGQGLRLIYYSQIVNDFQKGDIAEGYSVSREKKESFPLTVTSAQKNPTAFYLCASSDPQGGSYGYTFGSGTRLTVV.

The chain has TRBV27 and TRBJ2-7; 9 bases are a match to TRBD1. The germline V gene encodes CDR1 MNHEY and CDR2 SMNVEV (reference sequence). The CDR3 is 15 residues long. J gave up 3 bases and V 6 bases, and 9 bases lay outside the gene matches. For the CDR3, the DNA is TGTGCCAGCAGACGAAGGGGACAGGGTAGCTACGAGCAGTACTTC. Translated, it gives CASRRRGQGSYEQYF.

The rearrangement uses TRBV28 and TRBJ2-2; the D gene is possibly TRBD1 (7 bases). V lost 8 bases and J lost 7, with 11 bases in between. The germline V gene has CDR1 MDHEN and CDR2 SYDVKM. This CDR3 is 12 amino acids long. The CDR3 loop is CASPGGSGELFF. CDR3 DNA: TGTGCCAGCCCAGGGGGGAGCGGGGAGCTGTTTTTT.

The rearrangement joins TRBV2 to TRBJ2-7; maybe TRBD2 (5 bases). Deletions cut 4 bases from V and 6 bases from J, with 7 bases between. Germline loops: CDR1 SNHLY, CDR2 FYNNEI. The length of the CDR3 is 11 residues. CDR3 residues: CASSGGGEQYF. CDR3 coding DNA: TGTGCCAGCAGTGGAGGAGGCGAGCAGTACTTC.

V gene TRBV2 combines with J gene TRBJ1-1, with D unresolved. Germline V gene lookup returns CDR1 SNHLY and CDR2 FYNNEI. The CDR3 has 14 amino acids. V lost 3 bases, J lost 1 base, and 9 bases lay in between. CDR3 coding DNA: TGTGCCAGCAGTGAGAGGCAGACGAACACTGAAGCTTTCTTT. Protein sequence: CASSERQTNTEAFF.

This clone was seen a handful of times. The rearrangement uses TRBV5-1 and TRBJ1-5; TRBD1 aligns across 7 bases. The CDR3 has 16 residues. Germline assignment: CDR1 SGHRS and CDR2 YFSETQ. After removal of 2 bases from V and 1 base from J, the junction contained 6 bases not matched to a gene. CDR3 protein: CASSLGDSRSNQPQHF. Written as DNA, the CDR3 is TGCGCCAGCAGCTTAGGGGACAGTCGAAGCAATCAGCCCCAGCATTTT.

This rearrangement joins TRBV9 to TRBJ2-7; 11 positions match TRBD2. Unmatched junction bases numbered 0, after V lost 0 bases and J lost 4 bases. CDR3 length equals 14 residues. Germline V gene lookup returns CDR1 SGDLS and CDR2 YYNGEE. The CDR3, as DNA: TGTGCCAGCAGCGTAGGGACTAGCGGGTACGAGCAGTACTTC. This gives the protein CASSVGTSGYEQYF.

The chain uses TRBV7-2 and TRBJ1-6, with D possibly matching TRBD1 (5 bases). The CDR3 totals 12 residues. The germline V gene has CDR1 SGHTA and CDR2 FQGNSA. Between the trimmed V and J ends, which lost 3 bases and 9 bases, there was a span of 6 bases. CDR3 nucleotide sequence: TGTGCCAGCAGCTTGCAGGGTTCACCCCTCCACTTT. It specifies CASSLQGSPLHF.

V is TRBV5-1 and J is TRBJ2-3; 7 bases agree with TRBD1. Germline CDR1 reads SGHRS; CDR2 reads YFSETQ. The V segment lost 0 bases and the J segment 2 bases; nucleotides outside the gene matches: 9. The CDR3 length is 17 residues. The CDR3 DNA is TGCGCCAGCAGCTTGGGACAGGGACCTCTCGCCACAGATACGCAGTATTTT. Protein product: CASSLGQGPLATDTQYF.

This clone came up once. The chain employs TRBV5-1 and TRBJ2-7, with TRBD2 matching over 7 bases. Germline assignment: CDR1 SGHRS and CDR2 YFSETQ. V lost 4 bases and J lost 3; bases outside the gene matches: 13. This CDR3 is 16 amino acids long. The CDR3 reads CASSPEVGGSLYEQYF. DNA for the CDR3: TGCGCCAGCAGCCCGGAGGTCGGGGGGTCTCTCTACGAGCAGTACTTC.

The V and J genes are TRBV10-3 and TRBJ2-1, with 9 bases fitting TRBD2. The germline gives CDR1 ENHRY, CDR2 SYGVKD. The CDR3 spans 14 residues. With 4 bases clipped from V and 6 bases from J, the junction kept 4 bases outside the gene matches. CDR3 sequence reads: CAISGLAGINEQFF. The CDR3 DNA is TGTGCCATCAGTGGCCTAGCGGGAATCAATGAGCAGTTCTTC.

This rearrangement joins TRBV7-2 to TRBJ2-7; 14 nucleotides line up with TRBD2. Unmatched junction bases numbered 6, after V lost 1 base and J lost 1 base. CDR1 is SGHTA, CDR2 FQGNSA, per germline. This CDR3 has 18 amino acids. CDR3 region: CASSLGLAGGFQSYEQYF. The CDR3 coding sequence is TGTGCCAGCAGCTTAGGACTAGCGGGGGGGTTTCAATCCTACGAGCAGTACTTC.

DNA of the CDR3: TGTGCCAGCAGTGACGGGAGCTCCTACAATGAGCAGTTCTTC. This codes for CASSDGSSYNEQFF. This rearrangement joins TRBV6-4 to TRBJ2-1; tentative D call: TRBD2 (5 bases). The germline V gene encodes CDR1 MRHNA and CDR2 SNTAGT. Trimming removed 2 bases from V and 0 bases from J, with 5 bases in between. The CDR3 runs to 14 residues.

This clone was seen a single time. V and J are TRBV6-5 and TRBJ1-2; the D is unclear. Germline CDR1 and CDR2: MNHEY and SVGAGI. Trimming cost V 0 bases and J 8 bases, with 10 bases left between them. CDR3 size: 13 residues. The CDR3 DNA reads TGTGCCAGCAGTTACTCGACGACTTGGGGCTACACCTTC. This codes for CASSYSTTWGYTF.

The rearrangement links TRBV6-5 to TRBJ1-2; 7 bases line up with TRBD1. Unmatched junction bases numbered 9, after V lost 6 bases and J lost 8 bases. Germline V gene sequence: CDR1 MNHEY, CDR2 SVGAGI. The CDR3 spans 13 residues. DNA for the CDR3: TGTGCCAGCAGGATACAGGGGACGGGCGGCTACACCTTC. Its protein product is CASRIQGTGGYTF.

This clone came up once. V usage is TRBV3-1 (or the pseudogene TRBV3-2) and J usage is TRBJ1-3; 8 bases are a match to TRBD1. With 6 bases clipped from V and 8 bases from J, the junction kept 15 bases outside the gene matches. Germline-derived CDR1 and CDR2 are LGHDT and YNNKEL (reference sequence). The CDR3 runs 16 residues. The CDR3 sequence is CASSLFPDRGRDTIYF. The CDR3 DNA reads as TGTGCCAGCAGTCTTTTCCCTGACAGGGGAAGAGACACCATATATTTT.

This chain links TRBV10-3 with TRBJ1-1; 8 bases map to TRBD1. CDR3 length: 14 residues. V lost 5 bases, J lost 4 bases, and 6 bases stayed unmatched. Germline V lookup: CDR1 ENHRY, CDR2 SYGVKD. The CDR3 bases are TGTGCCATCAGTACAGGGGGGGGGACCACTGAAGCTTTCTTT. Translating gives CAISTGGGTTEAFF.

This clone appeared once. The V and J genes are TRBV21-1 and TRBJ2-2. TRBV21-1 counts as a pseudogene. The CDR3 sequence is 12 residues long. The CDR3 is CASSNKGGELFF. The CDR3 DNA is TGTGCCAGCAGCAATAAGGGCGGGGAGCTGTTTTTT.

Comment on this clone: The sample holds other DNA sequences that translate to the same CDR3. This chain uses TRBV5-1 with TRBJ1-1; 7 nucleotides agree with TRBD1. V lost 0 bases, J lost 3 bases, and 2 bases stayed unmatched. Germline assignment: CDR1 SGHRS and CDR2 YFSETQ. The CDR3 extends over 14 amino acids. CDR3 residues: CASSLAGGYTEAFF. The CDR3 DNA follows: TGCGCCAGCAGCTTGGCAGGGGGTTACACTGAAGCTTTCTTT.

The CDR3 DNA is TGCGCCAGCAGTTCCCGGACGGTCGGCTCTGGAAACACCATATATTTT. This encodes CASSSRTVGSGNTIYF. V and J are TRBV5-1 and TRBJ1-3; D unresolved. Looked up from germline, CDR1 is SGHRS and CDR2 is YFSETQ. The V gene lost 5 bases and the J gene lost 0 bases, with 15 bases spanning the gap. This CDR3 has 16 amino acids.

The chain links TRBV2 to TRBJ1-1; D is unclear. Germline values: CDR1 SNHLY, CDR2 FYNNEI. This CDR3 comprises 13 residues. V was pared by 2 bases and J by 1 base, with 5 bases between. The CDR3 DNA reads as TGTGCCAGCAGTGAAACAAGGAACACTGAAGCTTTCTTT. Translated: CASSETRNTEAFF.

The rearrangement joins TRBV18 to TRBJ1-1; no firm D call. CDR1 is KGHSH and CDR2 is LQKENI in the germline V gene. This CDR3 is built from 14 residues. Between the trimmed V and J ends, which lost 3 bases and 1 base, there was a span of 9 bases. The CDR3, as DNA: TGTGCCAGCTCACCCCGGCCGGGGAACACTGAAGCTTTCTTT. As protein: CASSPRPGNTEAFF.

The CDR3 bases are TGCGCCAGCAGCTCTGACAGGGTCGGCACTGAAGCTTTCTTT. Its translation is CASSSDRVGTEAFF. The V call is TRBV5-1, the J call TRBJ1-1; 7 nucleotides match TRBD1. CDR1 is SGHRS, CDR2 YFSETQ, per germline. This CDR3 is built from 14 residues. Trimming at V came to 3 bases and at J to 4 bases, leaving 6 bases not matched to a gene.

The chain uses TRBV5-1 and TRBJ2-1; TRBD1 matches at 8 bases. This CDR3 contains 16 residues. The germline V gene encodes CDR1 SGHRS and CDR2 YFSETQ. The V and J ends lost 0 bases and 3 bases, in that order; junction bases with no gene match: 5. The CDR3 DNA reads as TGCGCCAGCAGCTTGGCCGGGACAGGATACTACAATGAGCAGTTCTTC. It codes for CASSLAGTGYYNEQFF.